These 21 T cell receptor beta chains originate from one sample sequenced in a study of beta chain features in type 1 diabetes. Study-level findings and limits: People with Type 1 diabetes carried modestly yet significantly shorter TCRB CDR3s in all four CD4+ subsets.

Since all of the isolated RNA was reverse transcribed, expressed TCRB transcripts were what got sequenced. Sequenced by immunoSEQ multiplex PCR; TCRdb stores in-frame clones only, minus some. The table records fewer than 350,000 clones, approximately 16% of them present only once. Antigen specificity for these receptors is unknown. Source material: naive CD4+ T cells from blood. Every receptor here comes from a man between 18 and 29 years old with type 1 diabetes.

This clone was seen a handful of times. The chain employs TRBV7-2 and TRBJ2-3, with unresolved D. The germline V gene has CDR1 SGHTA and CDR2 FQGNSA. The CDR3 runs to 16 residues. Trimming pared 6 bases from V and 0 bases from J, leaving 16 bases between. The chain's CDR3 is CASSLSGLTSTDTQYF. In nucleotides, the CDR3 is TGTGCCAGCAGTTTAAGTGGCTTGACTAGCACAGATACGCAGTATTTT.

The J gene is TRBJ2-3, the V gene TRBV7-2; possible D gene TRBD2, 6 bases. The CDR3 spans 17 residues. Trimming stripped 6 bases from V and 3 bases from J, with 22 bases between. The germline V gene has CDR1 SGHTA and CDR2 FQGNSA. The CDR3 here is CASSRPGGNLNTDTQYF. CDR3 coding DNA: TGTGCCAGCAGTCGCCCCGGGGGAAACTTAAATACAGATACGCAGTATTTT.

A few counts support this clone. V gene TRBV7-2 combines with J gene TRBJ2-5, with a weak D call TRBD1 (6 bases). Between the trimmed V and J ends, which lost 5 bases and 1 base, there was a span of 11 bases. Germline CDR1 reads SGHTA; CDR2 reads FQGNSA. The CDR3 is 14 amino acids. The CDR3, as DNA: TGTGCCAGCAGCCGACAGGTCCTCCAAGAGACCCAGTACTTC. Encoded protein: CASSRQVLQETQYF.

This clone came up a few times. This chain links TRBV4-3 with TRBJ2-5; D might be TRBD2 (6 bases). The CDR3 spans 13 residues. Trimming shortened V by 3 bases and J by 1 base, and 6 bases separated the two germline ends. Germline V lookup: CDR1 LGHNA, CDR2 YSLEER. The CDR3 nucleotides are TGCGCCAGCAGCCAGGGACTCCAAGAGACCCAGTACTTC. Translated, it gives CASSQGLQETQYF.

The rearrangement links TRBV30 to TRBJ2-3, with TRBD1 as a possible D gene (6 bases). Looked up from germline, CDR1 is GTSNPN and CDR2 is SVGIG (reference sequence). The ends were cut back, 2 bases at V and 2 bases at J, with 14 bases in the middle. The CDR3 extends over 15 amino acids. This CDR3 reads CAWSRNRAYTDTQYF. DNA of the CDR3: TGTGCCTGGAGTAGAAACAGGGCCTACACAGATACGCAGTATTTT.

The chain combines TRBV6-5 with TRBJ2-3; tentatively, D is TRBD1 (6 bases). Germline V gives CDR1 MNHEY, CDR2 SVGAGI. This CDR3 has 14 amino acids. V lost 6 bases and J lost 2, with 12 bases in between. The CDR3, as DNA: TGTGCCAGCAGCCGGACAGAACACACAGATACGCAGTATTTT. Translated, it gives CASSRTEHTDTQYF.

This clone appeared a few times. J is TRBJ1-6 and V is TRBV11-2; TRBD1 agrees at 7 bases. In germline, CDR1 is SGHAT, CDR2 FQNNGV. This CDR3 region has 17 residues. J gave up 7 bases and V 1 base, and 10 bases lay outside the gene matches. CDR3 bases: TGTGCCAGCAGCTTAGGGAGGGGGCGCGGGAGGAATTCACCCCTCCACTTT. The encoded protein is CASSLGRGRGRNSPLHF.

This clone was counted a few times. The V and J genes are TRBV2 and TRBJ2-7; TRBD2 matches at 13 bases. CDR3 length equals 15 residues. Looked up from germline, CDR1 is SNHLY and CDR2 is FYNNEI. J gave up 0 bases and V 7 bases, and 3 bases lay outside the gene matches. The CDR3 DNA reads as TGTGCCAGCACTGGACTAGCGGGAGCCTCCTACGAGCAGTACTTC. Encoded protein: CASTGLAGASYEQYF.

The sample holds a few counts of this clone. The chain combines TRBV30 with TRBJ2-5; no clear D. V lost 1 base, J lost 5 bases, and 14 bases lay in between. Germline V gives CDR1 GTSNPN, CDR2 SVGIG (reference sequence). There are 14 residues in the CDR3. CDR3: CAWSGVRVQETQYF. The CDR3 nucleotides read TGTGCCTGGAGTGGCGTCCGGGTGCAGGAGACCCAGTACTTC.

The gene calls are TRBV10-3 and TRBJ2-3; D possibly corresponds to TRBD2 (6 bases). The germline V gene has CDR1 ENHRY and CDR2 SYGVKD. This CDR3 region has 16 residues. Trimming stripped 2 bases from V and 3 bases from J, with 15 bases between. The CDR3 region has the DNA TGTGCCATCAGTGAGCCGGGAGCGGGTGTGACAGATACGCAGTATTTT. This codes for CAISEPGAGVTDTQYF.

The CDR3 sequence is CASSDRVATEAFF. Written as DNA, the CDR3 is TGTGCCAGTAGTGACAGGGTGGCTACTGAAGCTTTCTTT. This chain uses TRBV19 with TRBJ1-1; 7 bases are a match to TRBD1. The V segment lost 5 bases and the J segment 5 bases; nucleotides outside the gene matches: 5. Germline V gives CDR1 LNHDA, CDR2 SQIVND (reference sequence). The CDR3 loop spans 13 amino acids.

This chain joins TRBV9 and TRBJ1-3, with 9 bases matching TRBD1. CDR3 length equals 14 residues. Germline-derived CDR1 and CDR2 are SGDLS and YYNGEE. V gave up 4 bases and J gave up 6 bases; unmatched junction bases: 5. CDR3 residues: CASSPRTGVNTIYF. Here the CDR3 DNA reads TGTGCCAGCAGCCCCCGGACAGGGGTAAACACCATATATTTT.

The chain has TRBV7-2 and TRBJ2-3, with D perhaps matching TRBD2 (5 bases). Trimming cost V 11 bases and J 3 bases, with 12 bases left between them. CDR1 is SGHTA, CDR2 FQGNSA, per germline. The CDR3 loop spans 12 amino acids. The CDR3 here is CASGPGTDTQYF. For the CDR3, the DNA is TGTGCCTCCGGGCCGGGAACAGATACGCAGTATTTT.

This chain links TRBV29-1 with TRBJ1-2, with D possibly being TRBD1 (6 bases). The CDR3 extends over 13 amino acids. CDR1 and CDR2 (germline): SQVTM, ANQGSEA. Trimming shortened V by 8 bases and J by 6 bases, and 19 bases separated the two germline ends. The CDR3 region has the DNA TGCAGCTCCCGGGCTTACAGGGACGATGGCTACACCTTC. Its translation is CSSRAYRDDGYTF.

Only a few counts were recorded for this clone. This chain uses TRBV29-1 with TRBJ2-7; no definite D call. This CDR3 comprises 10 residues. Germline assignment: CDR1 SQVTM and CDR2 ANQGSEA. V was cut by 6 bases and J by 2 bases, with 5 bases left in between. The CDR3 region is CSVLTYEQYF. The CDR3, as DNA: TGCAGCGTCCTTACCTACGAGCAGTACTTC.

V is TRBV20-1 and J is TRBJ2-4, with D maybe TRBD1 (6 bases). The CDR3 extends over 11 amino acids. Germline V lookup: CDR1 DFQATT, CDR2 SNEGSKA (reference sequence). V gave up 6 bases and J gave up 12 bases, with 15 bases separating them. CDR3 DNA sequence: TGCAGTGCGGCCCGACAGGAAACTCAGTACTTC. Protein sequence: CSAARQETQYF.

This clone was detected only a few times. The chain links TRBV28 to TRBJ2-5, with D perhaps TRBD2 (5 bases). The V and J ends lost 5 bases and 8 bases respectively, with 12 bases between them. The CDR3 loop spans 12 amino acids. Per the germline V gene, CDR1 is MDHEN and CDR2 is SYDVKM. The CDR3 DNA reads TGTGCCAGCAGTGTGGGAGTCGAAACCCAGTACTTC. Protein product: CASSVGVETQYF.

The chain combines TRBV28 with TRBJ2-7; 7 nucleotides agree with TRBD1. Germline assignment: CDR1 MDHEN and CDR2 SYDVKM. The CDR3 totals 14 residues. V lost 6 bases, J lost 0 bases, and 5 bases stayed unmatched. CDR3 sequence (DNA): TGTGCCAGCAGGGACCGGGACAGCTCCTACGAGCAGTACTTC. It translates to CASRDRDSSYEQYF.

This clone was recorded a few times. This chain connects TRBV5-6 to TRBJ1-5; TRBD1 matches 8 bases. Trimming took 5 bases from V and 3 from J; bases not matched to a gene: 13. Per the germline V gene, CDR1 is SGHDT and CDR2 is YYEEEE. The CDR3 loop spans 17 amino acids. The CDR3 sequence: CASRGGIRTGYNQPQHF. Written as DNA, the CDR3 is TGTGCCAGCAGAGGGGGGATCCGGACAGGGTACAATCAGCCCCAGCATTTT.

The gene calls are TRBV4-2 and TRBJ2-1; 7 positions agree with TRBD2. The V and J ends lost 1 base and 0 bases, in that order; junction bases with no gene match: 6. This CDR3 contains 17 residues. Germline V gene sequence: CDR1 LGHNA, CDR2 YNFKEQ. Here the CDR3 reads CASSQGTGGSSYNEQFF. The CDR3, as DNA: TGTGCCAGCAGCCAAGGGACGGGCGGGAGCTCCTACAATGAGCAGTTCTTC.

The chain carries TRBV7-9 and TRBJ2-4; weak D call: TRBD1 (5 bases). Germline CDR1 reads SEHNR; CDR2 reads FQNEAQ (reference sequence). This CDR3 spans 18 amino acids. The V and J ends lost 0 bases and 4 bases respectively, with 19 bases between them. CDR3 sequence (DNA): TGTGCCAGCAGCTTAGCGGGGCGAGGCACCAGACAGAAAAACATTCAGTACTTC. Amino acids: CASSLAGRGTRQKNIQYF. The variable domain in full, completed from reference TRBV7-9 and TRBJ2-4, reads DTGVSQNPRHKITKRGQNVTFRCDPISEHNRLYWYRQTLGQGPEFLTYFQNEAQLEKSRLLSDRFSAERPKGSFSTLEIQRTEQGDSAMYLCASSLAGRGTRQKNIQYFGAGTRLSVL.